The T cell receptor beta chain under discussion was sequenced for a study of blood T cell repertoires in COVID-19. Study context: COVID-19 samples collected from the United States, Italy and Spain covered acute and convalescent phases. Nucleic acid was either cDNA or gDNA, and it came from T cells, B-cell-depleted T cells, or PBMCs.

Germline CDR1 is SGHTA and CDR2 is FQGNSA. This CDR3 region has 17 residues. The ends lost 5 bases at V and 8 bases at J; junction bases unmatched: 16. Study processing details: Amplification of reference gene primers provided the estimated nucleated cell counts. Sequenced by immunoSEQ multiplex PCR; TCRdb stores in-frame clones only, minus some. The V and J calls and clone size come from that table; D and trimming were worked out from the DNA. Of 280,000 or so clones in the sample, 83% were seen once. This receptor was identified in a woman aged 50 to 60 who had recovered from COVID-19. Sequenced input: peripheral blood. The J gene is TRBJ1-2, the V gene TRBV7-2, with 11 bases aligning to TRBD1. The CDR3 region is CASSPWTGGSLTIGYTF. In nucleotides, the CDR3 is TGTGCCAGCAGCCCCTGGACAGGGGGCTCGTTAACTATCGGCTACACCTTC.